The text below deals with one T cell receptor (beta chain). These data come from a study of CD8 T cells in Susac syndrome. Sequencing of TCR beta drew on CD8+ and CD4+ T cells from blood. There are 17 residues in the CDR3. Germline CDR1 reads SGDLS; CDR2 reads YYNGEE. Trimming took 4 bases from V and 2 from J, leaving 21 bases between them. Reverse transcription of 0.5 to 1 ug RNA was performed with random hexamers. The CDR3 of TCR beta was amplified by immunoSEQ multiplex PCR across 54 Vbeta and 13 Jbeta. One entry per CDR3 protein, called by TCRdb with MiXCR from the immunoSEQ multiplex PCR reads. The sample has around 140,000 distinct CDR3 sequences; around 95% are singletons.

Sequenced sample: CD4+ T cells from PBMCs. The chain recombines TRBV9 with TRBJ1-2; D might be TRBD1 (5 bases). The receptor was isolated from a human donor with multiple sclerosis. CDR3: CASSNQGVGGSNYGYTF. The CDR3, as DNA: TGTGCCAGCAGCAACCAAGGTGTTGGGGGATCCAACTATGGCTACACCTTC.